This is a list of T cell receptor beta chains from one sample in a study of blood T cell repertoires in COVID-19. Here immunoSEQ multiplex PCR was the method, and the copy in TCRdb shows in-frame clones only, minus some. Of 150,000 to 180,000 clones listed, less than 95% are singletons. Sequenced: peripheral blood. These receptors were collected from a man between 50 and 59 years old with acute or convalescent COVID-19. CDR3s include the opening cysteine and the closing phenylalanine or tryptophan. The order of the fields is clone size, V gene, D gene, J gene, CDR3 DNA, CDR3 protein. A D gene is named only where the DNA matches it firmly. A row's size may be missing; if present it is once, few, many or a size class.

NA	TRBV28	NA	TRBJ1-2	TGTGCCAGCAGTTACCAACAGGTTTTCGGCTACACCTTC	CASSYQQVFGYTF
once	TRBV27	NA	TRBJ1-5	TGTGCCAGCAGTTTGGGGCGGTTCAATCAGCCCCAGCATTTT	CASSLGRFNQPQHF
NA	TRBV10-1	NA	TRBJ1-2	TGCGCCAGCAGTGAGTCGACTCCGGGGAGGAACTATGGCTACACCTTC	CASSESTPGRNYGYTF
NA	TRBV7-9	TRBD1	TRBJ2-3	TGTGCCAGCAGCGGACAGGCTGGGACAGATACGCAGTATTTT	CASSGQAGTDTQYF
NA	TRBV19	TRBD1	TRBJ1-2	TGTGCCAGTAGTCTCGGGCAGGGGGCTTATGGCTACACCTTC	CASSLGQGAYGYTF
NA	TRBV5-1	NA	TRBJ1-1	TGCGCCAGCAGCGCCCAGGGAAACACTGAAGCTTTCTTT	CASSAQGNTEAFF
NA	TRBV10-3	TRBD2	TRBJ2-7	TGTGCCATCGGCGGACTAGCGGCAGTCTCCGAGCAGTACTTC	CAIGGLAAVSEQYF
once	TRBV6-5	TRBD1	TRBJ1-2	TGTGCCAGCAGTCGGGGACAGGGGACCTATGGCTACACCTTC	CASSRGQGTYGYTF
NA	TRBV5-6	NA	TRBJ2-7	TGTGCCAGCACCAAAATGTCGGGGTTGCCGCACGAGCAGTACTTC	CASTKMSGLPHEQYF
NA	TRBV16	TRBD1	TRBJ1-2	TGTGCCAGCAGCCAATCCGGGACAGGGCTTTATGGCTACACCTTC	CASSQSGTGLYGYTF
NA	TRBV19	NA	TRBJ2-5	TGTGCCAGTAGGTCGAGGGAAGAGACCCAGTACTTC	CASRSREETQYF
few	TRBV10-3	TRBD1	TRBJ2-1	TGTGCCATCAGTCTAGACAGGGATCCCCTTTACTCCTACAATGAGCAGTTCTTC	CAISLDRDPLYSYNEQFF
NA	TRBV6-6	TRBD1	TRBJ2-7	TGTGCCAGCAGTTACAGGGGGCCCCGCTCCTACGAGCAGTACTTC	CASSYRGPRSYEQYF
NA	TRBV19	TRBD2	TRBJ2-3	TGTGCCAGTAGTATCGGACTAGCGGGAGCTTGGGAAACAGATACGCAGTATTTT	CASSIGLAGAWETDTQYF
NA	TRBV27	NA	TRBJ2-1	TGTGCCAGCAGTTCCGAACGACAGGCCCGCTCCTACAATGAGCAGTTCTTC	CASSSERQARSYNEQFF
NA	TRBV19	NA	TRBJ1-1	TGTGCCAGTAGTATAGAACGGGGGAGTCCGGTCGGGGCAGCTTTCTTT	CASSIERGSPVGAAFF
NA	TRBV5-1	TRBD2	TRBJ2-3	TGCGCCACTGCGACTAGCGGGACTTATGATACGCAGTATTTT	CATATSGTYDTQYF
NA	TRBV2	TRBD1	TRBJ2-5	TGTGCCAGCAGTGGACAGGGGGGGTTCGAGACCCAGTACTTC	CASSGQGGFETQYF
NA	TRBV7-2	NA	TRBJ2-2	TGTGCCAGCAGCTTAGTAGTCCAAACCGGGGAGCTGTTTTTT	CASSLVVQTGELFF
NA	TRBV9	NA	TRBJ2-1	TGTGCCAGCAGCCCCCCGCCAGGGGACAATGAGCAGTTCTTC	CASSPPPGDNEQFF
NA	TRBV2	TRBD2	TRBJ2-3	TGTGCCACCGCGGGACTAGCGGGAGATACGCAGTATTTT	CATAGLAGDTQYF
NA	TRBV28	NA	TRBJ1-4	TGTGCCAGCAGTTTTCCGTACCGGGAAAAACTGTTTTTT	CASSFPYREKLFF
NA	TRBV20-1	TRBD2	TRBJ2-3	TGCAGTGCTAGTCTAGCGGGGTATGGCACAGATACGCAGTATTTT	CSASLAGYGTDTQYF
NA	TRBV29-1	TRBD1	TRBJ2-3	TGCAGCGTGACAGGGAGCACAGATACGCAGTATTTT	CSVTGSTDTQYF
NA	TRBV5-1	NA	TRBJ1-2	TGCGCCAGCAGCTTGGTCGGGGGAGTCTATGGCTACACCTTC	CASSLVGGVYGYTF
NA	TRBV28	NA	TRBJ1-6	TGTGCCAGCAGTTTATATGTCGGGGTTCGGTCACCCCTCCACTTT	CASSLYVGVRSPLHF
NA	TRBV9	NA	TRBJ1-6	TGTGCCAGCAGCGTAGGGTCGAATCCGAGGGATTCACCCCTCCACTTT	CASSVGSNPRDSPLHF
NA	TRBV3-1/TRBV3-2	TRBD1	TRBJ1-1	TGTGCCAGCAGCCCCCTAGACAGGGGTGTTTTTGTCACTGAAGCTTTCTTT	CASSPLDRGVFVTEAFF
NA	TRBV28	NA	TRBJ2-3	TGTGCCAGCAACCCTACGGGGGTGGCGAGGACTAGCACAGATACGCAGTATTTT	CASNPTGVARTSTDTQYF
NA	TRBV7-2	NA	TRBJ1-3	TGTGCCAGCACCCCGAAGCCGGGAAACACCATATATTTT	CASTPKPGNTIYF
NA	TRBV24-1	NA	TRBJ1-5	TGTGCCACCAGTGACTCCCAGGGTGGCAATCAGCCCCAGCATTTT	CATSDSQGGNQPQHF
NA	TRBV9	NA	TRBJ1-3	TGTGCCAGCAGCGTAGGGAGCCTTGGAAACACCATATATTTT	CASSVGSLGNTIYF
once	TRBV7-2	NA	TRBJ1-5	TGTGCCAGCAGCTTAGGGGAGGGGGGACCACGGCATTTT	CASSLGEGGPRHF
NA	TRBV11-2	NA	TRBJ2-5	TGTGCCAGCAGCTTGGTCACTCTAGAGACCCAGTACTTC	CASSLVTLETQYF
NA	TRBV27	TRBD1	TRBJ1-1	TGTGCCAGCAGTTTACGAGGGGGCCCCGGAGCTTTCTTT	CASSLRGGPGAFF
NA	TRBV2	NA	TRBJ2-7	TGTGCCAGCAGTGGCAGCTACGAGCAGTACTTC	CASSGSYEQYF
once	TRBV6-5	NA	TRBJ1-1	TGTGCCAGCAGTTTCCTAGACTTGAACACTGAAGCTTTCTTT	CASSFLDLNTEAFF
few	TRBV30	NA	TRBJ2-2	TGTGCCTGGGGGCGGAGGGGCCTCACCGGGGAGCTGTTTTTT	CAWGRRGLTGELFF
NA	TRBV6-6	TRBD2	TRBJ2-1	TGTGCCAGCACAGGAGCGGGAGGAGGATCCTACAATGAGCAGTTCTTC	CASTGAGGGSYNEQFF
NA	TRBV4-1	NA	TRBJ2-6	TGCGCCAGCAGCCAAGGACAGTACTCTGGGGCCAACGTCCTGACTTTC	CASSQGQYSGANVLTF
NA	TRBV7-2	TRBD2	TRBJ2-1	TGTGCCAGCAGCTTAGCATTTAGCGGGGCTTACAATGAGCAGTTCTTC	CASSLAFSGAYNEQFF